The 29 T cell receptor beta chains below come from one sample, sequenced in a study of T and B cells in COVID-19 patients. TRB rearrangements were amplified by multiplex PCR with BIOMED2 TRB-A/B primers. TCRdb recomputed calls from the multiplex PCR reads with MiXCR, one row per CDR3 protein. The data contain approximately 6,700 distinct CDR3 sequences, 20% to 25% of them seen just once; the ten biggest clones take up approximately 3.3%. Blood genomic DNA input for TRB amplification was roughly 220-500 ng. The sequencing input was blood. These receptors originate from a human donor who had recovered from COVID-19.

At least ten counts were recorded for this clonotype. This rearrangement joins TRBV19 to TRBJ1-2, with D perhaps TRBD1 (5 bases). The ends were cut back, 5 bases at V and 3 bases at J, with 16 bases in the middle. The germline gives CDR1 LNHDA, CDR2 SQIVND (reference sequence). The CDR3 loop spans 15 amino acids. The CDR3 sequence: CASSPQGREDYGYTF. CDR3 DNA: TGTGCCAGTAGTCCCCAGGGCAGGGAGGACTATGGCTACACCTTC.

This clonotype was counted between two and nine times. The genes are TRBV19 and TRBJ2-1, with a tentative D call TRBD1 (6 bases). The CDR3 runs 15 residues. Trimming took off 4 bases at V and 4 bases at J, with 14 bases between the two ends. Germline CDR1 is LNHDA and CDR2 is SQIVND (reference sequence). As DNA, the CDR3 is TGTGCCAGTAGTACCGGACAGACCGTTTACAATGAGCAGTTCTTC. It codes for CASSTGQTVYNEQFF.

The J gene is TRBJ1-2, the V gene TRBV28, with D unclear. The CDR3 totals 14 residues. The V gene lost 4 bases and the J gene lost 8 bases, with 17 bases spanning the gap. CDR1 MDHEN and CDR2 SYDVKM come from the germline V gene. CDR3 protein: CASSSRRSVKGYTF. The DNA of the CDR3 is TGTGCCAGCAGTTCTCGAAGGTCGGTGAAAGGCTACACCTTC.

The gene calls are TRBV7-9 and TRBJ2-3; possible D gene TRBD2, 6 bases. The V end was cut by 7 bases, the J end by 5 bases, with 19 bases between. Germline-derived CDR1 and CDR2 are SEHNR and FQNEAQ (reference sequence). This CDR3 spans 15 amino acids. The CDR3: CASTSYGKGGDTQYF. The CDR3 bases are TGTGCCAGCACCTCGTACGGGAAGGGAGGAGATACGCAGTATTTT.

This clonotype was counted between two and nine times. The gene calls are TRBV12-3 or TRBV12-4 and TRBJ2-1; D call uncertain. V shed 5 bases and J shed 9 bases, with 11 bases lying between them. The CDR3 runs 12 residues. CDR3: CASSRLAGEQFF. The CDR3 DNA reads as TGTGCCAGCAGTCGCTTAGCCGGTGAGCAGTTCTTC.

J is TRBJ1-1 and V is TRBV6-5; the match to TRBD1 covers 10 bases. The V and J ends lost 4 bases and 4 bases, in that order; junction bases with no gene match: 6. CDR1 is MNHEY and CDR2 is SVGAGI in the germline V gene. The CDR3 covers 15 residues. The CDR3 DNA is TGTGCCAGCAGTTCCCGGGACAGGGGTACCACTGAAGCTTTCTTT. Amino acid sequence: CASSSRDRGTTEAFF.

There are a few counts of this clonotype. The chain couples TRBV28 to TRBJ2-7, with 8 bases that match TRBD1. Trimming took 2 bases from V and 3 from J; bases not matched to a gene: 6. From germline, CDR1 is MDHEN and CDR2 SYDVKM. There are 15 residues in the CDR3. CDR3 in DNA: TGTGCCAGCAGTTTACCGGGGACAGGATACTACGAGCAGTACTTC. As protein: CASSLPGTGYYEQYF. The full variable domain, its missing parts supplied by reference TRBV28 and TRBJ2-7, is DVKVTQSSRYLVKRTGEKVFLECVQDMDHENMFWYRQDPGLGLRLIYFSYDVKMKEKGDIPEGYSVSREKKERFSLILESASTNQTSMYLCASSLPGTGYYEQYFGPGTRLTVT.

By frequency in the sample, this clonotype is medium-sized. This chain links TRBV6-5 with TRBJ2-7; TRBD1 agrees at 11 bases. In germline, CDR1 is MNHEY, CDR2 SVGAGI. The CDR3 length is 15 residues. V lost 4 bases and J lost 4; bases outside the gene matches: 6. This chain's CDR3 is CASSSGTGGFYEQYF. CDR3 bases: TGTGCCAGCAGTTCCGGGACAGGGGGTTTTTACGAGCAGTACTTC.

This clonotype is medium-sized by share. V usage is TRBV6-1 and J usage is TRBJ2-1; 7 bases line up with TRBD1. The CDR3 spans 16 residues. With 3 bases clipped from V and 2 bases from J, the junction kept 7 bases outside the gene matches. Germline V gene data show CDR1 as MNHNS and CDR2 as SASEGT. Here the CDR3 DNA reads TGTGCCAGCAGTGAGTCCCCGGGACAGCCCTACAATGAGCAGTTCTTC. Its protein product is CASSESPGQPYNEQFF.

This clonotype came up many times. This chain connects TRBV27 to TRBJ2-7, with a weak D call TRBD1 (5 bases). This CDR3 has 15 amino acids. V lost 3 bases and J lost 2, with 14 bases in between. In germline, CDR1 is MNHEY, CDR2 SMNVEV (reference sequence). The CDR3 loop is CASSLKTVGPYEQYF. The CDR3 DNA reads as TGTGCCAGCAGTTTGAAGACAGTGGGTCCCTACGAGCAGTACTTC.

This clonotype is labeled medium-sized. The V gene is TRBV29-1, the J gene TRBJ1-2; D is unclear. The CDR3 has 12 amino acids. The V gene's germline CDR1 is SQVTM and CDR2 ANQGSEA. The V end was cut by 7 bases, the J end by 4 bases, with 13 bases between. The CDR3 here is CSAVGAGYGYTF. The CDR3 bases are TGCAGCGCCGTGGGAGCGGGCTATGGCTACACCTTC.

The V and J genes are TRBV20-1 and TRBJ2-7; the D gene is possibly TRBD2 (5 bases). Germline V gives CDR1 DFQATT, CDR2 SNEGSKA (reference sequence). There are 12 residues in the CDR3. Trimming removed 3 bases from V and 1 base from J, with 7 bases in between. The CDR3 DNA reads as TGCAGTGCTAGTGAGGGATCCTACGAGCAGTACTTC. Protein: CSASEGSYEQYF.

The rearrangement joins TRBV7-2 to TRBJ2-5; 7 positions agree with TRBD1. The germline V gene encodes CDR1 SGHTA and CDR2 FQGNSA. The CDR3 loop spans 15 amino acids. J was trimmed by 5 bases and V by 5 bases; bases with no gene match: 11. The CDR3 sequence is CASSVSPGQSETQYF. The CDR3 DNA reads TGTGCCAGCAGCGTTTCTCCGGGACAGTCGGAGACCCAGTACTTC.

In DNA, the CDR3 is TGTGCTAGTGGTTTGGGACAGAGCTCCTATAATTCACCCCTCCACTTT. Protein sequence: CASGLGQSSYNSPLHF. The chain links TRBV12-5 to TRBJ1-6; maybe TRBD1 (5 bases). The V gene's germline CDR1 is LGHNT and CDR2 FRNRAP. Trimming removed 1 base at V and 0 bases at J, with 7 bases between. This CDR3 region has 16 residues.

This rearrangement joins TRBV6-1 to TRBJ2-5; 13 bases are a match to TRBD2. The CDR3 runs to 16 residues. Germline CDR1 MNHNS, CDR2 SASEGT. Unmatched junction bases numbered 4, after V lost 2 bases and J lost 4 bases. The CDR3 region has the DNA TGTGCCAGCAGTGAACTACTAGCGGGGGGGCGAGAGACCCAGTACTTC. Translation gives CASSELLAGGRETQYF.

This clonotype was seen just once. Just one base apart from a much larger clone, this may be a read error. CDR3 sequence reads: CASSVQRQAYELYF. The DNA of the CDR3 is TGTGCCAGCAGTGTTCAGAGACAGGCGTACGAGCTGTACTTC. The V gene is TRBV6-1, the J gene TRBJ2-7; a possible D gene is TRBD1 (6 bases). The germline V gene encodes CDR1 MNHNS and CDR2 SASEGT. CDR3 length equals 14 residues.

This clonotype has just a few counts. This chain connects TRBV5-1 to TRBJ2-5; 9 bases fit TRBD2. The V and J ends lost 1 base and 13 bases, in that order; junction bases with no gene match: 8. Looked up from germline, CDR1 is SGHRS and CDR2 is YFSETQ. The length of the CDR3 is 13 residues. CDR3 nucleotides: TGCGCCAGCAGCTTGTCGATAGCGGGGGCCCGGTACTTC. Amino acid sequence: CASSLSIAGARYF.

This chain uses TRBV12-3 or TRBV12-4 with TRBJ1-2; the D gene is possibly TRBD1 (6 bases). V lost 3 bases to trimming and J lost 8 bases, with 28 bases between them. This CDR3 is 18 amino acids long. CDR3 sequence: CASSFRVQGGSVLSGYTF. CDR3 nucleotide sequence: TGTGCCAGCAGTTTCAGGGTACAAGGGGGGTCGGTATTAAGCGGCTACACCTTC.

This chain's CDR3 is CASSAAGTGDSSGNTIYF. DNA for the CDR3: TGTGCCAGCAGCGCGGCCGGGACAGGGGATTCCTCTGGAAACACCATATATTTT. This chain connects TRBV21-1 to TRBJ1-3; TRBD1, as called in the table, went unchecked against the DNA. TRBV21-1 is deemed a pseudogene. CDR3 size: 18 residues.

Relative to its sample, this clonotype is medium-sized (0.01 to 0.1%). The chain links TRBV6-5 to TRBJ1-4; TRBD1 matches at 11 bases. V lost 5 bases, J lost 7 bases, and 6 bases stayed unmatched. Germline V gene data show CDR1 as MNHEY and CDR2 as SVGAGI. The CDR3 is 15 residues long. Here the CDR3 DNA reads TGTGCCAGCAGTAGCGGGACAGGGGGTACTGAAAAACTGTTTTTT. Protein: CASSSGTGGTEKLFF.

This clonotype is labeled as medium-sized (0.01 to 0.1%). This chain links TRBV6-1 with TRBJ2-3; TRBD2 agrees at 14 bases. Germline V CDR1 and CDR2: MNHNS, SASEGT. Trimming cost V 3 bases and J 4 bases; bases outside gene matches: 0. The CDR3 spans 15 residues. As DNA, the CDR3 is TGTGCCAGCAGTGAGACTAGCGGGGGGGCAGATACGCAGTATTTT. Its protein product is CASSETSGGADTQYF.

By share of the sample, this clonotype is medium-sized. This rearrangement joins TRBV12-3 or TRBV12-4 to TRBJ2-3; D is unresolved. The CDR3 runs to 13 residues. Trimming removed 6 bases from V and 0 bases from J, with 7 bases in between. The CDR3 here is CASRRQSTDTQYF. The DNA for the CDR3 is TGTGCCAGCAGGCGACAAAGCACAGATACGCAGTATTTT.

In its sample, this clonotype was seen a few times. J is TRBJ2-3 and V is TRBV11-2; D may be TRBD2 (6 bases). Trimming removed 4 bases at V and 2 bases at J, with 16 bases between. CDR1 is SGHAT, CDR2 FQNNGV, per germline. The CDR3 length is 16 residues. In nucleotides, the CDR3 is TGTGCCAGCAGCTCCTCCGGGACTTATAACACAGATACGCAGTATTTT. It codes for CASSSSGTYNTDTQYF.

This sequence joins TRBV12-3 or TRBV12-4 and TRBJ2-5; TRBD1 agrees at 8 bases. Losses at the gene ends were 6 bases for V and 13 bases for J; bases not matched to a gene: 10. The CDR3 runs to 12 residues. The CDR3: CASSYGQGFMYF. The CDR3 DNA follows: TGTGCCAGCAGCTACGGACAGGGTTTCATGTACTTC.

By its share, this clonotype is medium-sized. V usage is TRBV19 and J usage is TRBJ2-2; D is undetermined. Trimming removed 3 bases from V and 2 bases from J, with 7 bases in between. The CDR3 loop spans 14 amino acids. CDR1 and CDR2 from the germline V gene are LNHDA and SQIVND (reference sequence). The CDR3 region has the DNA TGTGCCAGTAGTATGGGCCGAAACACCGGGGAGCTGTTTTTT. Translated: CASSMGRNTGELFF. The full variable domain, its missing parts supplied by reference TRBV19 and TRBJ2-2, is DGGITQSPKYLFRKEGQNVTLSCEQNLNHDAMYWYRQDPGQGLRLIYYSQIVNDFQKGDIAEGYSVSREKKESFPLTVTSAQKNPTAFYLCASSMGRNTGELFFGEGSRLTVL.

The chain is built from TRBV6-1 and TRBJ2-2, with 7 bases lining up with TRBD2. Trimming cost V 5 bases and J 4 bases; bases outside gene matches: 10. The CDR3 has 16 amino acids. Germline-derived CDR1 and CDR2 are MNHNS and SASEGT. CDR3 DNA: TGTGCCAGCAGTCCACGAGCGGGGAAGGGCACCGGGGAGCTGTTTTTT. This sequence encodes CASSPRAGKGTGELFF.

This clonotype is labeled medium-sized. This sequence joins TRBV19 and TRBJ1-5; 9 nucleotides line up with TRBD1. This CDR3 region has 19 residues. V trimming: 5 bases; J trimming: 2 bases; junction bases outside the gene matches: 16. Looked up from germline, CDR1 is LNHDA and CDR2 is SQIVND (reference sequence). The CDR3 sequence: CASSGSRDRVRSGNQPQHF. CDR3 sequence (DNA): TGTGCCAGTAGTGGTTCCCGGGACAGGGTACGCTCGGGCAATCAGCCCCAGCATTTT.

In its sample, this clonotype is medium-sized. The rearrangement uses TRBV18 and TRBJ2-2; no reliable D call. The ends were cut back, 2 bases at V and 2 bases at J, with 9 bases in the middle. This CDR3 has 15 residues. Germline V gene data show CDR1 as KGHSH and CDR2 as LQKENI. The CDR3 loop is CASSPGVQNTGELFF. CDR3 DNA sequence: TGTGCCAGCTCACCAGGGGTCCAAAACACCGGGGAGCTGTTTTTT.

This clonotype was counted ten times or more. The rearrangement uses TRBV30 and TRBJ2-3; D may match TRBD1 or TRBD2 (5 bases each). Germline CDR1 and CDR2: GTSNPN and SVGIG (reference sequence). V was pared by 0 bases and J by 2 bases, with 15 bases between. The CDR3 runs 16 residues. The CDR3 coding sequence is TGTGCCTGGAGTGTACTTCGGAGAGGGGACACAGATACGCAGTATTTT. Translation gives CAWSVLRRGDTDTQYF.